The rows below give T cell receptor beta chains drawn from one sample of a study of technical replicates of blood from a few donors. Sequenced by immunoSEQ multiplex PCR; TCRdb stores in-frame clones only, minus some. Of about 80,000 clones in the sample, 90% to 95% were seen once. The sample comprised T cells isolated from PBMCs. These TCRs come from a human donor in good health. The CDR3 runs from the conserved cysteine through the conserved F or W. Each record gives: D gene, clone size, J gene, V gene, CDR3 DNA, CDR3 protein. D genes are given only for firm matches. Rows may omit the clone size; those that give it use once, few, many or a size class.

>-|-|TRBJ2-6|TRBV5-4
TGTGCCAGCAGCCTTTTCGCGGGGGCCAACGTCCTGACTTTC
CASSLFAGANVLTF
>-|-|TRBJ1-1|TRBV4-1
TGCGCCAGCAGCCAAGAAGCATGGAGGAACACTGAAGCTTTCTTT
CASSQEAWRNTEAFF
>TRBD2|-|TRBJ2-7|TRBV9
TGTGCCAGCAGCCCGCGGACTAGCGGTCCCTACGAGCAGTACTTC
CASSPRTSGPYEQYF
>TRBD1|-|TRBJ2-7|TRBV29-1
TGCAGCATTGGGGTCGGGACAGGGTACAACGAGCAGTACTTC
CSIGVGTGYNEQYF
>-|-|TRBJ1-4|TRBV30
TGTGCCTGGAGCCTCGTAGCCACTAATGAAAAACTGTTTTTT
CAWSLVATNEKLFF
>-|-|TRBJ2-3|TRBV28
TGTGCCAGCAGCCCAGGGGGGATGAGCACAGATACGCAGTATTTT
CASSPGGMSTDTQYF
>-|-|TRBJ2-1|TRBV6-1
TGTGCCAGCTGTGAGAACGGGAGTAATGAGCAGTTCTTC
CASCENGSNEQFF
>TRBD2|-|TRBJ2-7|TRBV19
TGTGCCAGTAGCGGGGGGTGGGACGCCTACGAGCAGTACTTC
CASSGGWDAYEQYF
>-|-|TRBJ2-3|TRBV10-3
TGTGCCATCGACGTCGGGGACACAGATACGCAGTATTTT
CAIDVGDTDTQYF
>-|-|TRBJ2-7|TRBV9
TGTGCCAGCAGCGTAGAGGGGGGGGCCAACTACGAGCAGTACTTC
CASSVEGGANYEQYF
>TRBD1|-|TRBJ2-7|TRBV2
TGTGCCAGCAGTGAATGGGGACAGGGTTACGAGCAGTACTTC
CASSEWGQGYEQYF
>-|-|TRBJ2-2|TRBV7-3
TGTGCCAGCAGTCCTAGCGATCTCACCGGGGAGCTGTTTTTT
CASSPSDLTGELFF
>-|-|TRBJ2-7|TRBV6-5
TGTGCCAGTGCACGGTCCTCCTACGAGCAGTACTTC
CASARSSYEQYF
>-|-|TRBJ2-7|TRBV9
TGTGCCAGCGGCCCCCTGGAGCCTCTCTACGAGCAGTACTTC
CASGPLEPLYEQYF
>-|-|TRBJ2-5|TRBV27
TGTGCCAGCAGTTTAGGATCTCCAGGGAGGACAGAGACCCAGTACTTC
CASSLGSPGRTETQYF
>-|-|TRBJ2-3|TRBV30
TGTGCCTGGAGTGCGCTAATTTCGGATACGCAGTATTTT
CAWSALISDTQYF
>-|-|TRBJ2-1|TRBV5-8
TGTGCCAGCAGCTATCACCGCCGGAGCCATGAGCAGTTCTTC
CASSYHRRSHEQFF
>-|-|TRBJ2-7|TRBV7-9
TGTGCCAGCAGCTCCCCCCACGGGGGCGAGCAGTACTTC
CASSSPHGGEQYF
>TRBD2|once|TRBJ2-2|TRBV18
TGTGCCAGCTCGCAGGCACTAGCGGGATTGAACACCGGGGAGCTGTTTTTT
CASSQALAGLNTGELFF
>TRBD1|-|TRBJ2-5|TRBV9
TGTGCCAGCAGCGCAAGCTCAGGGGGAGAGACCCAGTACTTC
CASSASSGGETQYF
>-|once|TRBJ2-2|TRBV4-2
TGTGCCAGTGGGGATAGCGGAAACACCGGGGAGCTGTTTTTT
CASGDSGNTGELFF
>-|-|TRBJ2-7|TRBV2
TGTGCCAGCTTGCCTTCAGGGGGGATTTCCTACGAGCAGTACTTC
CASLPSGGISYEQYF
>-|-|TRBJ1-3|TRBV28
TGTGCCAGCAGTCTCTACTCTGGAAACACCATATATTTT
CASSLYSGNTIYF
>TRBD2|-|TRBJ2-3|TRBV6-1
TGTGCCAGCAGTGAAACCCGCCTTTGGGAGGGAATAAGCACAGATACGCAGTATTTT
CASSETRLWEGISTDTQYF
>-|-|TRBJ2-7|TRBV4-1
TGCGCCAGCAGCCAGGGGCTGGGCGAGCAGTACTTC
CASSQGLGEQYF
>-|-|TRBJ1-2|TRBV19
TGTGCCAGTAGTAAAGTAGCAGGGGAGAACTATGGCTACACCTTC
CASSKVAGENYGYTF
>-|-|TRBJ2-7|TRBV9
TGTGCCAGCAGCGTAGAAGGGACACCAACCTACGAGCAGTACTTC
CASSVEGTPTYEQYF
>-|-|TRBJ2-7|TRBV11-1
TGTGCCAGCAGCTTAGGGGTCGGGAGTTCGCGCGAGCAGTACTTC
CASSLGVGSSREQYF
>TRBD2|once|TRBJ2-1|TRBV5-1
TGCGCCAGCAGCTTGGAACTAGCGGGAGTATTTTTCAATGAGCAGTTCTTC
CASSLELAGVFFNEQFF
>-|-|TRBJ1-4|TRBV27
TGTGCCAGCAGACCCGGCAGGGTTGAAAAACTGTTTTTT
CASRPGRVEKLFF
>TRBD1|-|TRBJ2-2|TRBV29-1
TGCAGCGCCCCTGGGACAGGGACCACCGGGGAGCTGTTTTTT
CSAPGTGTTGELFF
>-|-|TRBJ2-1|TRBV12-2
TGTGCAAGTCGCTTCTCGGGACATTGGGAGCAGTTCTTC
CASRFSGHWEQFF
>TRBD1|-|TRBJ1-4|TRBV19
TGTGCCAGTAGTAACTACAGGGGAGGCCGGGAAAAACTGTTTTTT
CASSNYRGGREKLFF
>-|-|TRBJ2-1|TRBV7-6
TGTGCCAGCAGCTTTGGACCGGGGGATGAGCAGTTCTTC
CASSFGPGDEQFF
>-|-|TRBJ1-5|TRBV19
TGTGCCAGTAGTATGCGGACTACATATCAGCCCCAGCATTTT
CASSMRTTYQPQHF
>TRBD1|-|TRBJ1-4|TRBV9
TGTGCCAGCAGCGCTCCACAGGGGTTGGTTGAAAAACTGTTTTTT
CASSAPQGLVEKLFF
>-|few|TRBJ1-1|TRBV10-3
TGTGCCATCAGTGAGTCGGAGACTGAAGCTTTCTTT
CAISESETEAFF
>-|-|TRBJ2-7|TRBV4-1
TGCGCCAGCAGCCAGAATTGGCCCCAGGGGCAATACGAGCAGTACTTC
CASSQNWPQGQYEQYF
>TRBD1|-|TRBJ1-1|TRBV18
TGTGCCAGCTCACCGAATAGGGACAGTTCCAATGGAGCTTTCTTT
CASSPNRDSSNGAFF
>-|-|TRBJ2-7|TRBV30
TGTGCCTGGGGACAGAACTACGAGCAGTACTTC
CAWGQNYEQYF
>TRBD1|-|TRBJ1-2|TRBV7-2
TGTGCCAGCAGCTTCCCTGCCGTGGGGACAGTCAACTATGGCTACACCTTC
CASSFPAVGTVNYGYTF
>TRBD1|-|TRBJ1-5|TRBV5-6
TGTGCCAGCAGCTCCCGGGACAGGTATCAGCCCCAGCATTTT
CASSSRDRYQPQHF
>TRBD1|-|TRBJ1-1|TRBV27
TGTGCCAGCAGGCTCGGTACAGGGGGCTGGAACACTGAAGCTTTCTTT
CASRLGTGGWNTEAFF
>TRBD1|-|TRBJ2-7|TRBV19
TGTGCCAGTAGCCACGGGACAGGGCCCTCTCCCTACGAGCAGTACTTC
CASSHGTGPSPYEQYF
>TRBD1|-|TRBJ1-1|TRBV6-1
TGTGCCAGCAGTGAAGGAATCCTAGGACAGGGTCGAATGAACACTGAAGCTTTCTTT
CASSEGILGQGRMNTEAFF
>-|once|TRBJ2-7|TRBV19
TGTGCCAGTCTTTACACGGGGGACAGCTCCTACGAGCAGTACTTC
CASLYTGDSSYEQYF
>-|-|TRBJ2-1|TRBV2
TGTGCCAGCAGGGTACAGGTATCCTCCTACAATGAGCAGTTCTTC
CASRVQVSSYNEQFF
>-|-|TRBJ2-3|TRBV7-9
TGTGCCAGCCGCCCGGCGGCTCCAGATTTCTTTTTT
CASRPAAPDFFF
>-|-|TRBJ1-4|TRBV4-1
TGCGCCAGCAGCCAAGGGCAGGGGCAGAAGGATGAAAAACTGTTTTTT
CASSQGQGQKDEKLFF
>-|once|TRBJ1-3|TRBV27
TGTGCCAGCAGTTTATTACCAGCTGGAAACACCATATATTTT
CASSLLPAGNTIYF
>-|-|TRBJ1-2|TRBV28
TGTGCCAGCAGGTCTGGAGGGTCGGACTATGGCTACACCTTC
CASRSGGSDYGYTF
>-|few|TRBJ1-1|TRBV19
TGTGCCAGTAGTATAGTCTCGCAGGGTCTCGCTGAAGCTTTCTTT
CASSIVSQGLAEAFF
>TRBD2|-|TRBJ2-7|TRBV7-6
TGTGCCAGCAGCGACACTAGCGGCCTAGGGAGGGAGCAGTACTTC
CASSDTSGLGREQYF
>TRBD2|-|TRBJ2-5|TRBV30
TGTGCCTGGGGGCCGGGACTAGACAACCAAGAGACCCAGTACTTC
CAWGPGLDNQETQYF
>TRBD1|-|TRBJ1-1|TRBV18
TGTGCCAGCTCACCACCGGGACAGGGGCCCGAAGCTTTCTTT
CASSPPGQGPEAFF
>-|-|TRBJ2-5|TRBV7-3
TGTGCCAGCAGCTTAAGCGGCAGGGGAGGGGAGACCCAGTACTTC
CASSLSGRGGETQYF
>TRBD2|-|TRBJ2-4|TRBV19
TGTGCCAGTAGTAATACAGGACTAGCAGCAGACATTCAGTACTTC
CASSNTGLAADIQYF